The clone carrying this TCR beta chain was recorded a few times. The antigen is not known. Trimming pared 2 bases from V and 1 base from J, leaving 5 bases between. The germline gives CDR1 ENHRY, CDR2 SYGVKD. CDR3 length: 14 amino acids. TCR beta CDR3 sequences were amplified from RNA transcripts. RT-PCR in the first round (using the HTBI primer set) targeted the TCR CDR3. TCRdb itself ran the multiplex PCR reads through MiXCR, one entry per CDR3 protein. The table has hundreds of thousands of distinct CDR3 sequences, about 16% seen once. This entry is derived from a study of T cells in Graves' hyperthyroidism and ophthalmopathy. Study-level findings and limits: Most thyroid clonotypes with frequency above 0.001 were detected in blood.

The chain links TRBV10-3 to TRBJ1-4, with D perhaps TRBD1 (5 bases). The TCR was taken from a woman aged 40 to 55 with Graves' ophthalmopathy. Sequencing was carried out using blood. CDR3 in amino acids: CAISEGGTNEKLFF. The CDR3 DNA reads as TGTGCCATCAGTGAGGGGGGAACTAATGAAAAACTGTTTTTT.